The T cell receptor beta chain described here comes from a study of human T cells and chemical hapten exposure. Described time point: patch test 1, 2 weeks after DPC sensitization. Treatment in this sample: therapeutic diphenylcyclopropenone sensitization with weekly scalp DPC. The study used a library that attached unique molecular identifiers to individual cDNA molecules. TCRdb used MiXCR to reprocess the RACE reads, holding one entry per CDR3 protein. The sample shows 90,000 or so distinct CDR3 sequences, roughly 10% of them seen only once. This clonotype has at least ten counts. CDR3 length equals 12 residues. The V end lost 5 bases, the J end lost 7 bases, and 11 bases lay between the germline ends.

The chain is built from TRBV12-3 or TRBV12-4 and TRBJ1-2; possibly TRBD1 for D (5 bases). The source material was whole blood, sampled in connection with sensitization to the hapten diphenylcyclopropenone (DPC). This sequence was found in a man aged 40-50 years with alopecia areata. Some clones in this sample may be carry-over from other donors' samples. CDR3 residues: CASSRTPVGYTF. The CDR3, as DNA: TGTGCCAGCAGTCGGACACCTGTTGGCTACACCTTC.